The present entry profiles one T cell receptor beta chain with its context. These data come from a study of control samples from healthy donors and cancer patients. Clones were sequenced by immunoSEQ multiplex PCR, and TCRdb holds only the in-frame ones, with some missing. The sample comprises 110,000 to 150,000 clones, roughly 90% of which are singletons, and around 4.7% rests with the top ten. This receptor was obtained from a young man in good health. Sequencing used blood.

CDR3 DNA sequence: TGTGCCAGCTCAATTCGGGACAGTAATGAAAAACTGTTTTTT. It codes for CASSIRDSNEKLFF. The rearrangement links TRBV18 to TRBJ1-4; TRBD1 aligns across 7 bases. The junction had 4 bases not matched to a gene; V was cut back by 5 bases and J by 4 bases. The CDR3 has 14 residues. Germline lookup yields CDR1 KGHSH and CDR2 LQKENI. The full variable domain, with the rest looked up from reference TRBV18 and TRBJ1-4, is NAGVMQNPRHLVRRRGQEARLRCSPMKGHSHVYWYRQLPEEGLKFMVYLQKENIIDESGMPKERFSAEFPKEGPSILRIQQVVRGDSAAYFCASSIRDSNEKLFFGSGTQLSVL.